A single sample is the source of the 28 T cell receptor beta chains below, sequenced in a study of blood T cell repertoires in COVID-19. Repertoires were generated with immunoSEQ multiplex PCR, while TCRdb's copy carries only in-frame clones and drops some. The sample yields roughly 160,000 clones, about nine tenths seen once. The source material was peripheral blood. These receptors originate from a man aged 18 to 29 with acute or convalescent COVID-19.

The rearrangement links TRBV18 to TRBJ1-2, with D unresolved. Between the trimmed V and J ends, which lost 2 bases and 3 bases, there was a span of 4 bases. CDR1 and CDR2 (germline): KGHSH, LQKENI. The CDR3 is 12 residues long. CDR3 amino acids: CASSPGDYGYTF. The CDR3 nucleotides are TGTGCCAGCTCACCAGGAGACTATGGCTACACCTTC. Full variable domain (rest looked up from reference TRBV18 and TRBJ1-2): NAGVMQNPRHLVRRRGQEARLRCSPMKGHSHVYWYRQLPEEGLKFMVYLQKENIIDESGMPKERFSAEFPKEGPSILRIQQVVRGDSAAYFCASSPGDYGYTFGSGTRLTVV.

This clone has a handful of counts. The chain joins TRBV7-8 to TRBJ1-2, with D perhaps TRBD1 (5 bases). From germline, CDR1 is SGHVS and CDR2 FQNEAQ. V lost 5 bases, J lost 3 bases, and 19 bases lay in between. CDR3 length: 16 amino acids. CDR3 protein: CASSPGRSREDYGYTF. The CDR3 nucleotides read TGTGCCAGCAGCCCCGGGAGGAGCAGGGAGGACTATGGCTACACCTTC.

This clone came up once. The V call is TRBV7-6, the J call TRBJ1-1; D remains unclear. The CDR3 contains 13 residues. V was clipped by 5 bases and J by 0 bases, with 7 bases between them. Germline V gene data show CDR1 as SGHVS and CDR2 as FNYEAQ. The CDR3 spells CASSTEMNTEAFF. The CDR3 coding sequence is TGTGCCAGCAGCACAGAAATGAACACTGAAGCTTTCTTT.

This rearrangement joins TRBV20-1 to TRBJ2-5, with TRBD2 matching over 11 bases. From germline, CDR1 is DFQATT and CDR2 SNEGSKA (reference sequence). The CDR3 loop spans 13 amino acids. The ends lost 3 bases at V and 7 bases at J; junction bases unmatched: 4. CDR3: CSASTSGSGTQYF. The CDR3 DNA follows: TGCAGTGCTAGTACTAGCGGGAGTGGGACCCAGTACTTC.

This chain joins TRBV9 and TRBJ1-3; no definite D call. Per germline, CDR1 SGDLS and CDR2 YYNGEE. The CDR3 is 17 residues long. Between the trimmed V and J ends, which lost 0 bases and 0 bases, there was a span of 13 bases. The CDR3 region has the DNA TGTGCCAGCAGCGTAGACGCGGCTATCAACTCTGGAAACACCATATATTTT. This gives the protein CASSVDAAINSGNTIYF.

This chain links TRBV2 with TRBJ1-4; D gene uncertain. CDR1 is SNHLY and CDR2 is FYNNEI in the germline V gene. Trimming pared 11 bases from V and 5 bases from J, leaving 15 bases between. This CDR3 has 13 residues. The DNA for the CDR3 is TGTGCCTCCTGCCGGGATGGGAATGAAAAACTGTTTTTT. Translating it yields CASCRDGNEKLFF. Full variable domain (outside the CDR3, taken from reference TRBV2 and TRBJ1-4): EPEVTQTPSHQVTQMGQEVILRCVPISNHLYFYWYRQILGQKVEFLVSFYNNEISEKSEIFDDQFSVERPDGSNFTLKIRSTKLEDSAMYFCASCRDGNEKLFFGSGTQLSVL.

CDR3 sequence (DNA): TGCAGCGTTGAAGAACGGGAGGGTTATGGCTACACCTTC. This translates into CSVEEREGYGYTF. This sequence joins TRBV29-1 and TRBJ1-2; no reliable D call. The germline V gene has CDR1 SQVTM and CDR2 ANQGSEA. V lost 0 bases and J 5 bases, leaving 10 bases between the germline ends. The CDR3 is made up of 13 amino acids.

This clone was seen only a few times. The same CDR3 can be traced to other DNA sequences in this sample. The CDR3 bases are TGTGCCTGGAGTGGGACAGGGGGTTCGGTGAACACTGAAGCTTTCTTT. This encodes CAWSGTGGSVNTEAFF. This chain joins TRBV30 and TRBJ1-1; 10 bases are shared with TRBD1. From germline, CDR1 is GTSNPN and CDR2 SVGIG (reference sequence). V lost 1 base, J lost 0 bases, and 5 bases stayed unmatched. The CDR3 sequence is 16 residues long.

The gene calls are TRBV7-9 and TRBJ1-1; no firm D call. Germline values: CDR1 SEHNR, CDR2 FQNEAQ (reference sequence). The CDR3 is 13 amino acids. The germline V and J ends were trimmed by 3 bases and 1 base, with 6 bases remaining between them. The CDR3 nucleotides read TGTGCCAGCAGCTTCTACAGGAACACTGAAGCTTTCTTT. This codes for CASSFYRNTEAFF.

Here the CDR3 DNA reads TGTGCCAGCAGCCAAGCCTTTAGGGGCGAGCAGTACTTC. Its protein product is CASSQAFRGEQYF. The rearrangement joins TRBV14 to TRBJ2-7; D might be TRBD1 (5 bases). CDR3 length equals 13 residues. In germline, CDR1 is SGHDN, CDR2 FVKESK. Between the trimmed V and J ends, which lost 1 base and 6 bases, there was a span of 10 bases.

The count of this clone is one. The chain recombines TRBV9 with TRBJ2-7, with TRBD2 matching 9 bases. Germline CDR1 and CDR2: SGDLS and YYNGEE. V shed 4 bases, J shed 4 bases, and the junction held 12 bases outside the gene matches. This CDR3 contains 16 residues. The CDR3 bases are TGTGCCAGCAGCCTTCGGACTAGCGAACAGGGGTACGAGCAGTACTTC. It translates to CASSLRTSEQGYEQYF.

The chain carries TRBV5-4 and TRBJ2-3; 8 nucleotides align to TRBD2. After removal of 0 bases from V and 4 bases from J, the junction contained 4 bases not matched to a gene. CDR1 and CDR2 (germline): SGHNT, YYREEE (reference sequence). The CDR3 sequence is 15 residues long. The CDR3 DNA is TGTGCCAGCAGCTTGGCGGGACTAGTATCAGATACGCAGTATTTT. Amino acid sequence: CASSLAGLVSDTQYF.

The rearrangement joins TRBV27 to TRBJ2-1, with 13 positions matching TRBD2. Trimming cost V 4 bases and J 7 bases; bases outside gene matches: 7. Germline CDR1 and CDR2: MNHEY and SMNVEV (reference sequence). This CDR3 spans 16 amino acids. Here the CDR3 DNA reads TGTGCCAGCAGTTCCTTGACTAGCGGGGGGAGGAATGAGCAGTTCTTC. This codes for CASSSLTSGGRNEQFF.

The J gene is TRBJ1-2, the V gene TRBV11-2, with D hard to call. Germline assignment: CDR1 SGHAT and CDR2 FQNNGV. The CDR3 length is 14 residues. The V end lost 5 bases, the J end lost 2 bases, and 12 bases lay between the germline ends. The CDR3 coding sequence is TGTGCCAGCAGCAGGACGGGATACAACTATGGCTACACCTTC. Protein product: CASSRTGYNYGYTF.

V and J are TRBV19 and TRBJ1-5; D is possibly TRBD1 (5 bases). The germline gives CDR1 LNHDA, CDR2 SQIVND (reference sequence). The CDR3 totals 15 residues. With 7 bases removed from V and 4 bases from J, the gap between germline ends came to 17 bases. The CDR3: CASMGKGARNQPQHF. CDR3 in DNA: TGTGCCAGTATGGGAAAAGGGGCCCGGAATCAGCCCCAGCATTTT.

The chain has TRBV2 and TRBJ1-1, with 7 nucleotides matching TRBD1. The germline V gene has CDR1 SNHLY and CDR2 FYNNEI. V trimming: 8 bases; J trimming: 4 bases; junction bases outside the gene matches: 4. This CDR3 comprises 12 residues. The CDR3 nucleotides are TGTGCCAGCCAGGGGGTTCTCACTGAAGCTTTCTTT. Residues: CASQGVLTEAFF.

This clone has only one observation. This chain connects TRBV18 to TRBJ1-6; the D gene is possibly TRBD1 (5 bases). Trimming shortened V by 6 bases and J by 5 bases, and 8 bases separated the two germline ends. Germline loops: CDR1 KGHSH, CDR2 LQKENI. The CDR3 consists of 13 residues. The chain's CDR3 is CASSGGNNSPLHF. In nucleotides, the CDR3 is TGTGCCAGCTCGGGGGGAAATAATTCACCCCTCCACTTT.

The chain is built from TRBV5-1 and TRBJ1-1; perhaps TRBD1 as D (5 bases). The CDR3 loop spans 16 amino acids. Per the germline V gene, CDR1 is SGHRS and CDR2 is YFSETQ. The germline V and J ends were trimmed by 0 bases and 4 bases, with 16 bases remaining between them. In DNA, the CDR3 is TGCGCCAGCAGCTTGGGACCAGGGTTGGTAGGCACTGAAGCTTTCTTT. This sequence encodes CASSLGPGLVGTEAFF.

The chain combines TRBV27 with TRBJ1-1; D remains ambiguous. V lost 4 bases and J lost 3, with 18 bases in between. The CDR3 consists of 16 residues. Germline CDR1 reads MNHEY; CDR2 reads SMNVEV (reference sequence). The CDR3 loop is CASSSLSPGSYTEAFF. DNA for the CDR3: TGTGCCAGCAGTTCCTTATCTCCCGGGTCCTACACTGAAGCTTTCTTT.

This chain joins TRBV7-2 and TRBJ1-5; D is uncertain. V lost 3 bases and J 0 bases, leaving 9 bases between the germline ends. Germline values: CDR1 SGHTA, CDR2 FQGNSA. The CDR3 totals 15 residues. The DNA of the CDR3 is TGTGCCAGCAGCTTGACAAGTACTAGCAATCAGCCCCAGCATTTT. This gives the protein CASSLTSTSNQPQHF.

The chain carries TRBV20-1 and TRBJ1-1, with 8 bases aligning to TRBD1. The CDR3 covers 13 residues. The germline V gene has CDR1 DFQATT and CDR2 SNEGSKA (reference sequence). J was trimmed by 4 bases and V by 5 bases; bases with no gene match: 6. The CDR3 region is CSAGGQGGTEAFF. The DNA of the CDR3 is TGCAGTGCTGGTGGACAGGGAGGCACTGAAGCTTTCTTT.

CDR3 loop: CASSSDLLPYEQYF. The CDR3 coding sequence is TGTGCCAGCAGCTCGGACTTACTTCCCTACGAGCAGTACTTC. The rearrangement joins TRBV5-6 to TRBJ2-7, with a tentative D call TRBD2 (5 bases). CDR1 SGHDT and CDR2 YYEEEE come from the germline V gene. This CDR3 region has 14 residues. The V end was cut by 3 bases, the J end by 2 bases, with 12 bases between.

The chain employs TRBV5-1 and TRBJ1-1, with unresolved D. Germline values: CDR1 SGHRS, CDR2 YFSETQ. The V and J ends lost 0 bases and 0 bases respectively, with 6 bases between them. The CDR3 is 14 residues long. The DNA of the CDR3 is TGCGCCAGCAGCTTGGGCGGGTTGAACACTGAAGCTTTCTTT. Its protein product is CASSLGGLNTEAFF.

This clone was detected only a few times. The chain employs TRBV5-1 and TRBJ2-7, with TRBD1 matching over 10 bases. The trim removed 3 bases at V and 0 bases at J, leaving 12 bases unmatched. This CDR3 is built from 18 residues. Germline V gene data show CDR1 as SGHRS and CDR2 as YFSETQ. The CDR3: CASSSRQGAPSSSYEQYF. The CDR3 DNA reads TGCGCCAGCAGCTCCCGACAGGGGGCGCCGTCTAGCTCCTACGAGCAGTACTTC. Filled out from reference TRBV5-1 and TRBJ2-7, the complete variable domain reads KAGVTQTPRYLIKTRGQQVTLSCSPISGHRSVSWYQQTPGQGLQFLFEYFSETQRNKGNFPGRFSGRQFSNSRSEMNVSTLELGDSALYLCASSSRQGAPSSSYEQYFGPGTRLTVT.

The genes are TRBV19 and TRBJ2-6, with TRBD1 matching over 10 bases. Trimming cost V 9 bases and J 0 bases; bases outside gene matches: 5. Looked up from germline, CDR1 is LNHDA and CDR2 is SQIVND (reference sequence). The CDR3 is 16 amino acids. CDR3 coding DNA: TGTGCCAGCGGACAGGGGGGGATCTCTGGGGCCAACGTCCTGACTTTC. Translation: CASGQGGISGANVLTF. Variable domain in full (rest from reference TRBV19 and TRBJ2-6): DGGITQSPKYLFRKEGQNVTLSCEQNLNHDAMYWYRQDPGQGLRLIYYSQIVNDFQKGDIAEGYSVSREKKESFPLTVTSAQKNPTAFYLCASGQGGISGANVLTFGAGSRLTVL.

This rearrangement joins TRBV6-5 to TRBJ2-4; 10 bases map to TRBD1. V was pared by 9 bases and J by 6 bases, with 2 bases of the junction left unmatched. This CDR3 contains 12 residues. The V gene's germline CDR1 is MNHEY and CDR2 SVGAGI. The CDR3 DNA is TGTGCCAGTAGGGACAGGGGAAACATTCAGTACTTC. Translation: CASRDRGNIQYF.

V gene TRBV7-2 combines with J gene TRBJ1-2; 9 nucleotides align to TRBD1. The CDR3 spans 15 residues. Germline CDR1 is SGHTA and CDR2 is FQGNSA. The junction had 12 bases not matched to a gene; V was cut back by 5 bases and J by 8 bases. In DNA form, the CDR3 reads TGTGCCAGCAGCCCCCCGGGGACAGGGTGGAGAGGCTACACCTTC. Residues: CASSPPGTGWRGYTF.

The chain joins TRBV3-1 (or the pseudogene TRBV3-2) to TRBJ1-3; 7 bases map to TRBD1. Germline CDR1 reads LGHDT; CDR2 reads YNNKEL (reference sequence). The CDR3 has 16 amino acids. Trimming removed 2 bases from V and 0 bases from J; junction bases left unmatched: 4. CDR3 DNA: TGTGCCAGCAGCCAAAGGGACAGCGCCTCTGGAAACACCATATATTTT. It encodes CASSQRDSASGNTIYF.